The TCR beta chain under discussion was sequenced for a study of blood T cell repertoires in COVID-19. Overall study context: Acute and convalescent COVID-19 specimens originated in the United States, Italy and Spain.

Participants were placed into cohorts based on the clinical history they reported. Germline lookup yields CDR1 PRHDT and CDR2 FYEKMQ (reference sequence). J was trimmed by 5 bases and V by 4 bases; bases with no gene match: 3. This CDR3 comprises 13 residues. Original data processing: From reference gene primer amplification, estimates of nucleated cell counts were derived. Here immunoSEQ multiplex PCR was the method, and the copy in TCRdb shows in-frame clones only, minus some. Clone size and the V and J calls come from that table; the DNA yielded D and trimming. The table lists 200,000 to 250,000 clones, almost 85% of them singletons.

This receptor was obtained from a woman in her forties or fifties with acute COVID-19. The chain has TRBV13 and TRBJ2-7; TRBD2 matches at 9 bases. Sample: PBMCs or T cells enriched from blood (not recorded which). The CDR3 DNA follows: TGTGCCAGCAGCTGGAGCGGGGGGAACGAGCAGTACTTC. Translation gives CASSWSGGNEQYF.